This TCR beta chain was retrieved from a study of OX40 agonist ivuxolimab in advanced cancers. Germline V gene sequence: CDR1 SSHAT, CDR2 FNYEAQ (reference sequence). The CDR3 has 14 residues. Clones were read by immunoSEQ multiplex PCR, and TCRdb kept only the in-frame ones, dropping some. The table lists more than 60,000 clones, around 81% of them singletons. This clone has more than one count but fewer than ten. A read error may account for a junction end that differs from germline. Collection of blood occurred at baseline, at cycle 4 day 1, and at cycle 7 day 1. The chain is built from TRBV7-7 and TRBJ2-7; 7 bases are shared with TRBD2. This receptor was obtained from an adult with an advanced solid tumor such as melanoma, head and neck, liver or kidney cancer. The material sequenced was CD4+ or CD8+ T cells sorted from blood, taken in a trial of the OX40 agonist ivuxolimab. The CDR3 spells CASSPGLGSNEQYF. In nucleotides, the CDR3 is TGTGCTAGCAGCCCCGGACTAGGAAGCAACGAGCAGTACTTC.